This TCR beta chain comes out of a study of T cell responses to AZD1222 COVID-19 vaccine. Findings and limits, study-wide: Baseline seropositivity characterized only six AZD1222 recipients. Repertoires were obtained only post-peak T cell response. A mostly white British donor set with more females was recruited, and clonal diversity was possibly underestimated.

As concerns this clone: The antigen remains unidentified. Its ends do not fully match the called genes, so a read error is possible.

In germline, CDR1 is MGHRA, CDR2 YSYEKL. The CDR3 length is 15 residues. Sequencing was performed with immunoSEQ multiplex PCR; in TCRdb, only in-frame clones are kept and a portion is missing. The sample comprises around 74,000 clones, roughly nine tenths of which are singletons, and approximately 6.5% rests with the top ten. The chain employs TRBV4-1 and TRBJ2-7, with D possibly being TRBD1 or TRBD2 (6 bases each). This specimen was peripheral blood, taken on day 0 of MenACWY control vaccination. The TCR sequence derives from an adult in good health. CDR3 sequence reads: CASSEERGGPREQYF. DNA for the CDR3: TGCGCCAGCAGCGAAGAACGTGGGGGGCCTCGGGAGCAGTACTTC.